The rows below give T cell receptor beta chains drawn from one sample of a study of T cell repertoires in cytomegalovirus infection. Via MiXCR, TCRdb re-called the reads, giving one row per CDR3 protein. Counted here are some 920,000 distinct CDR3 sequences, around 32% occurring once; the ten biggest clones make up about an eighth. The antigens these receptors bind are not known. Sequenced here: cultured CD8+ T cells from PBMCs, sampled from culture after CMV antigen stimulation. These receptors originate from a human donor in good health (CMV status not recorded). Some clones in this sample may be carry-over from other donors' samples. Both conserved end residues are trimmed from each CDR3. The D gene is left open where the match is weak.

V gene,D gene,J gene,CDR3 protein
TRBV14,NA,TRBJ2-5,ASSPYKETQY
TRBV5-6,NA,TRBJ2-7,ASSLMSRNEQY
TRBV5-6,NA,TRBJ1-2,ASSLELSPKGYT
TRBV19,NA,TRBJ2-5,ASSPAGRSETQY
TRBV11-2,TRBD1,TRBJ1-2,ASSLGRQGQDGYT
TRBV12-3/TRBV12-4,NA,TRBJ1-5,ASSQDFRVRNQPQH
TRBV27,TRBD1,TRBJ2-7,ASSWDRGGYEQY
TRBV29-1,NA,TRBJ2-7,SVENRGSYEQY
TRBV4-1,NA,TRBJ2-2,ASSPRDAGELF
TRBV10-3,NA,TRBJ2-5,AISGREEETQY
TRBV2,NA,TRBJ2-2,ASSVRGELF
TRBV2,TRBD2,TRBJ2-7,ASSTGGLALPYEQY
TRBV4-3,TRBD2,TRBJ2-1,ASRSSGTSGGADEQF
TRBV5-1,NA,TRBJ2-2,ASAGAGELF
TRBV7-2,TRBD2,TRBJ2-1,ASNQIAGVPYNEQF
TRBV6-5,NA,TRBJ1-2,ASSYSSGNYGYT
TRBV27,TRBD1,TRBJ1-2,ASSFQGETATGEGGHIGYT
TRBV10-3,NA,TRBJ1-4,ATYNRDTPTNEKLF
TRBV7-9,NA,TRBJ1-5,ASSPRDISNQPQH
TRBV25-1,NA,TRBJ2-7,ASSGPIKRSSYYEQY
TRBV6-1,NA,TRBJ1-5,ASSLKTGNSNQPQH
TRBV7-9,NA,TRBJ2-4,ASSLNGRGPAKNIQY
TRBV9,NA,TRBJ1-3,ASSVQGNRGNTIY
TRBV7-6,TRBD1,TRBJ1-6,ASSHDRGKGSYNSPLH
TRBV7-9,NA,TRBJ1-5,ASSSTGLGQPQH
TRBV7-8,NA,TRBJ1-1,ASSQPISGSTEAF
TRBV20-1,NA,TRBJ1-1,SARDLGTMNTEAF
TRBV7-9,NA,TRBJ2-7,ASERAPGEQY
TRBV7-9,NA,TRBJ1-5,ASSPVGGGSGNQPQH
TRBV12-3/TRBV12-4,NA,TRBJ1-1,ASSFIIASSTEAF
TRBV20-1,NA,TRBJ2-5,SARRTITQETQY
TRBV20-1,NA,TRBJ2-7,SAGRRGELYEQY
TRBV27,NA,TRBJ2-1,ASSLSNRNEQF
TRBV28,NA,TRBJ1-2,ASSFFGGYGYT
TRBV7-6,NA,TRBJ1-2,ASSKMEVGRTFGYT
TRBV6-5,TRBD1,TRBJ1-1,ASHDPPTTGQGDEAF
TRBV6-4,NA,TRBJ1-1,ASSDGEGYTEAF
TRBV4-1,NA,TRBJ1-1,ASSQDRGVNTEAF
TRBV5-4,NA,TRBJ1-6,ASSTGKLSSYNSPLH
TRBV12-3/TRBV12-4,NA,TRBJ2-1,ASSLGTQYNEQF
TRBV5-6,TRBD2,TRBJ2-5,ASSSGDSGVFQETQY
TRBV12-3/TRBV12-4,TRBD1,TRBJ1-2,ASSEYDRARLYGYI
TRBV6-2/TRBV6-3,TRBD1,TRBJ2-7,ASSSFYRGLKEQY
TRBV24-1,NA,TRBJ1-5,ATSDSQGPQH
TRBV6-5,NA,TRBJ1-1,ASSFGGLTEAF
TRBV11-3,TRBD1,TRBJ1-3,ASSSGQDAGNTIY
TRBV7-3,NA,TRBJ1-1,ASSLMEGTEAF